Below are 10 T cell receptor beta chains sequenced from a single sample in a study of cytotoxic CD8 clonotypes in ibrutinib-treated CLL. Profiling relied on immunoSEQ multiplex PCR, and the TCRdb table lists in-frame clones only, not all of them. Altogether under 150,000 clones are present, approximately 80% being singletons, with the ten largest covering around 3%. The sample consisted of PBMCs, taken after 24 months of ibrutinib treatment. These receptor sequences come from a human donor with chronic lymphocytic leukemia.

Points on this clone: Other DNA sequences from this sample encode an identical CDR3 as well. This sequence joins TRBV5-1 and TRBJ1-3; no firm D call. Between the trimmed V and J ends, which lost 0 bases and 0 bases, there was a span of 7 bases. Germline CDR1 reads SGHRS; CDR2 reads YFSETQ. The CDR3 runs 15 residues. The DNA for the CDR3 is TGCGCCAGCAGCTTGGAAGGAAACTCTGGAAACACCATATATTTT. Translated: CASSLEGNSGNTIYF.

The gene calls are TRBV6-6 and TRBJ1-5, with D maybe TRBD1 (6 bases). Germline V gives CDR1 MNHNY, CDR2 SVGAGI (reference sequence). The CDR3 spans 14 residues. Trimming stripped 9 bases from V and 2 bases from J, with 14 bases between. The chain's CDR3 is CASGGGPGNQPQHF. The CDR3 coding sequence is TGTGCCAGTGGAGGGGGGCCGGGCAATCAGCCCCAGCATTTT.

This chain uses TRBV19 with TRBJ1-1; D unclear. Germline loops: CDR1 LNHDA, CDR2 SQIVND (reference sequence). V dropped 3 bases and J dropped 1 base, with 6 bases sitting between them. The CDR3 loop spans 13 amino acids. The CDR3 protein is CASSIKENTEAFF. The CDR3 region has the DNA TGTGCCAGTAGTATTAAGGAGAACACTGAAGCTTTCTTT.

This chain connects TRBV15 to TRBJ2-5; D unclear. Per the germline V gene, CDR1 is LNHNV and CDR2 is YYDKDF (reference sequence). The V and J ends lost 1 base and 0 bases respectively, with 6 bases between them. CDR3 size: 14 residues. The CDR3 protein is CATSRGGYQETQYF. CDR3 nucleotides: TGTGCCACCAGCAGAGGAGGCTACCAAGAGACCCAGTACTTC.

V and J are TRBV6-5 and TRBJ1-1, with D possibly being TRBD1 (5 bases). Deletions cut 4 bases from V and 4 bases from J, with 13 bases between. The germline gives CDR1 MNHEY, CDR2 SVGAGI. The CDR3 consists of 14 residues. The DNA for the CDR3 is TGTGCCAGCAGTTCTTGGCAGGGAGGCACTGAAGCTTTCTTT. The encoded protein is CASSSWQGGTEAFF.

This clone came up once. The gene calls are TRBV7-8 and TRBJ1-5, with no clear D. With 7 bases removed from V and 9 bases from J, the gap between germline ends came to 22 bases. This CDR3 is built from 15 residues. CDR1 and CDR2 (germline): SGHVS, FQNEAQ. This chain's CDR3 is CASTADPGLIRPQHF. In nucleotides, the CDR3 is TGTGCCAGCACCGCGGATCCGGGGTTAATACGGCCCCAGCATTTT.

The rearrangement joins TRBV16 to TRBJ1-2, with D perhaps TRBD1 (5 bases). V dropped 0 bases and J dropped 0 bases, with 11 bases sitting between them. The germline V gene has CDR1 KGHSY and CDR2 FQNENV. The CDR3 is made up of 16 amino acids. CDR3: CASSQSGQPTNYGYTF. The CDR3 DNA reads TGTGCCAGCAGCCAATCGGGGCAGCCTACTAACTATGGCTACACCTTC.

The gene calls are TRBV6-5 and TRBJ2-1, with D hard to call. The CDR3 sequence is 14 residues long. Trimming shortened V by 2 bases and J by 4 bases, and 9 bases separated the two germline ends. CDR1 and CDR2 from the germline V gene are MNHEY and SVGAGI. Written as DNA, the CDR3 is TGTGCCAGCAGTTACAGACAAAGTTACAATGAGCAGTTCTTC. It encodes CASSYRQSYNEQFF.

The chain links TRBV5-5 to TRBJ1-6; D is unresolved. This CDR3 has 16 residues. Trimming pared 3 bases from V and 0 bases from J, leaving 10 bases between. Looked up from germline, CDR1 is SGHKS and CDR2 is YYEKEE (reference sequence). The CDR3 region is CASSSDPSSYNSPLHF. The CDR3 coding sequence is TGTGCCAGCAGCTCCGACCCCAGCTCCTATAATTCACCCCTCCACTTT.

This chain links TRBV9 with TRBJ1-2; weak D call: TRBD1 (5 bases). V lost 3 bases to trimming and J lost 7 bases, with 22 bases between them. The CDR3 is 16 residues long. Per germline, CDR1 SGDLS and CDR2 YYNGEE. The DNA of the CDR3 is TGTGCCAGCAGCGGGACCGGGACGCAAAAAAGGGCTGGCTACACCTTC. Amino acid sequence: CASSGTGTQKRAGYTF.